This T cell receptor (beta chain) was recorded in a study of beta chain features in type 1 diabetes. Sequencing targeted expressed TCRB transcripts, as all isolated RNA had been reverse transcribed. The table came from immunoSEQ multiplex PCR; TCRdb's copy has only in-frame clones and leaves some out. The table shows under 300,000 clones, with roughly 8% occurring only once. This clone turned up a few times. Its target is unknown. Study-level points and caveats: Lower insertion and higher deletion counts appeared at VDJ junctions in type 1 diabetes patients. The naive, central memory and Treg TCRB repertoires of patients appeared to be more similar to one another than those of healthy donors.

V lost 4 bases, J lost 7 bases, and 19 bases lay in between. Germline lookup yields CDR1 SGHTA and CDR2 FQGNSA. The CDR3 extends over 16 amino acids. The rearrangement links TRBV7-2 to TRBJ1-4, with D maybe TRBD1 (5 bases). The sample taken for sequencing was central memory CD4+ T cells from blood. This clonotype was obtained from a woman aged 18-35 years in good health. The DNA for the CDR3 is TGTGCCAGCAGCTCAGACGCGGGGGGTAGTGCTGAAAAACTGTTTTTT. Translation: CASSSDAGGSAEKLFF.